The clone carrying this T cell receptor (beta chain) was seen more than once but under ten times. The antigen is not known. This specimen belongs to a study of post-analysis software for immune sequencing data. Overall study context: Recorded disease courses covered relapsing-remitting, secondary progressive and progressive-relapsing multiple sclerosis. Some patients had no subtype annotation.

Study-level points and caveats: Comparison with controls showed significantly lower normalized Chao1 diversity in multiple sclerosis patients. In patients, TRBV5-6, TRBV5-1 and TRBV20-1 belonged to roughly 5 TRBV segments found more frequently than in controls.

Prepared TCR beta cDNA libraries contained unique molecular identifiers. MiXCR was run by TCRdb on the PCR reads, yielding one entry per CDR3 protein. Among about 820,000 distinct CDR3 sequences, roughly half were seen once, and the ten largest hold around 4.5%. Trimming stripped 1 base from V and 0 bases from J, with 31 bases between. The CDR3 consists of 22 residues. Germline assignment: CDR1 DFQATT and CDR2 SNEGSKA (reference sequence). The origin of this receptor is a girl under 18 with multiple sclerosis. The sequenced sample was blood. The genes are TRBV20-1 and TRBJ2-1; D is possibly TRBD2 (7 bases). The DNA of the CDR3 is TGCAGTGCTAGAGGTTATAAGGGGGGGTCATCGGCGGTGGTAAACTCCTACAATGAGCAGTTCTTC. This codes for CSARGYKGGSSAVVNSYNEQFF.